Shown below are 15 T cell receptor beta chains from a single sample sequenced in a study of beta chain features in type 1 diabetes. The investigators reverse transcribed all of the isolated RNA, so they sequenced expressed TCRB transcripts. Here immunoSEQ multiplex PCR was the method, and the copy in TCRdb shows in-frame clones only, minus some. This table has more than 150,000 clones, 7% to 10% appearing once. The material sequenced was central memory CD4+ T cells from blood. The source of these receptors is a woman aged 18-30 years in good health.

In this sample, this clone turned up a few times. DNA of the CDR3: TGTGCCAGCAGTGAAGCGGGGACAGGTCTAGGATCACCCCTCCACTTT. Protein sequence: CASSEAGTGLGSPLHF. This chain uses TRBV2 with TRBJ1-6; 8 nucleotides line up with TRBD1. Per the germline V gene, CDR1 is SNHLY and CDR2 is FYNNEI. The CDR3 runs 16 residues. Trimming cost V 0 bases and J 10 bases; bases outside gene matches: 8.

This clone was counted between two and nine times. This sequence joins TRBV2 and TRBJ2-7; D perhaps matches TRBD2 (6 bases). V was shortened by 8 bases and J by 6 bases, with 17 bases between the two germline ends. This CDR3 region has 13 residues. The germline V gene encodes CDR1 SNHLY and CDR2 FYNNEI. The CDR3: CASSAGGTSEQYF. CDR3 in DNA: TGTGCCAGCTCCGCTGGGGGGACCTCCGAGCAGTACTTC.

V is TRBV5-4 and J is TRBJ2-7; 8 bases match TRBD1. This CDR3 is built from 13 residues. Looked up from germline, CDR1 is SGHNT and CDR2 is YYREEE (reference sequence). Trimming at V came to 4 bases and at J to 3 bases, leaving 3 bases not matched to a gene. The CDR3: CASSTGTGYEQYF. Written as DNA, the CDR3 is TGTGCCAGCAGCACAGGGACAGGCTACGAGCAGTACTTC.

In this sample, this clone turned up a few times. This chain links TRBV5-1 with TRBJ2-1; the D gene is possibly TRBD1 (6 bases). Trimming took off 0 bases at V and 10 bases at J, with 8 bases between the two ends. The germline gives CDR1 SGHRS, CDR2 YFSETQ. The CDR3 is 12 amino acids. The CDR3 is CASSLDREEQFF. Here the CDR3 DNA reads TGCGCCAGCAGCTTGGACAGGGAAGAGCAGTTCTTC.

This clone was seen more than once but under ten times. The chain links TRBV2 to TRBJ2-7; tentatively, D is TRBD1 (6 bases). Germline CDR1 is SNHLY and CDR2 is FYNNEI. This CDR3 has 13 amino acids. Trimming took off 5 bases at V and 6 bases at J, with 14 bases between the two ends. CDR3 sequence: CASSTQQGSEQYF. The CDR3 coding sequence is TGTGCCAGCAGTACCCAACAGGGATCCGAGCAGTACTTC.

CDR3: CASGLEQGPYEQYF. CDR3 nucleotides: TGTGCTAGTGGTTTGGAACAGGGTCCCTACGAGCAGTACTTC. This chain links TRBV12-5 with TRBJ2-7; TRBD1 might be the D (6 bases). The germline V gene has CDR1 LGHNT and CDR2 FRNRAP. This CDR3 comprises 14 residues. V was clipped by 1 base and J by 2 bases, with 9 bases between them. Looking up the rest from reference TRBV12-5 and TRBJ2-7 gives the full variable domain: DARVTQTPRHKVTEMGQEVTMRCQPILGHNTVFWYRQTMMQGLELLAYFRNRAPLDDSGMPKDRFSAEMPDATLATLKIQPSEPRDSAVYFCASGLEQGPYEQYFGPGTRLTVT.

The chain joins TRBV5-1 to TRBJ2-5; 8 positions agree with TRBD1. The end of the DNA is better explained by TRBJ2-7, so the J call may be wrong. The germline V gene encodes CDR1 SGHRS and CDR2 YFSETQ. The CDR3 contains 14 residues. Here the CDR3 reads CASSSTGGNYEQYF. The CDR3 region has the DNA TGCGCCAGCAGCTCCACAGGGGGAAACTACGAGCAGTACTTC.

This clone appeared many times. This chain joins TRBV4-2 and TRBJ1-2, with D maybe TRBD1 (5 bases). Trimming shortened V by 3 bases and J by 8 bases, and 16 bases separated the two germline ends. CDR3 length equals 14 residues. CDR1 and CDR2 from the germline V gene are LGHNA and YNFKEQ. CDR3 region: CASSHWGGIGGYTF. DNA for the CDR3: TGTGCCAGCAGCCATTGGGGGGGGATTGGAGGCTACACCTTC.

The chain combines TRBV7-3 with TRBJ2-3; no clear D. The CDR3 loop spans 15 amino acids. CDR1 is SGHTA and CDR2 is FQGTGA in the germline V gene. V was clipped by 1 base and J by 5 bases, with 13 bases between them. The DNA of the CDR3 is TGTGCCAGCAGCTTAAACTCAGCGACCGGAGATACGCAGTATTTT. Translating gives CASSLNSATGDTQYF.

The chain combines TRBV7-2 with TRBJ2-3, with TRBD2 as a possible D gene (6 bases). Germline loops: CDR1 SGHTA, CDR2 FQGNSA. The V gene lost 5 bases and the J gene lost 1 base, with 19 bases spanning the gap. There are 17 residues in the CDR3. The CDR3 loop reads CASSARLRGDRTDTQYF. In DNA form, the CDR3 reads TGTGCCAGCAGCGCCAGACTACGCGGGGACCGCACAGATACGCAGTATTTT. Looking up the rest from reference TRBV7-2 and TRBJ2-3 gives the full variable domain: GAGVSQSPSNKVTEKGKDVELRCDPISGHTALYWYRQSLGQGLEFLIYFQGNSAPDKSGLPSDRFSAERTGGSVSTLTIQRTQQEDSAVYLCASSARLRGDRTDTQYFGPGTRLTVL.

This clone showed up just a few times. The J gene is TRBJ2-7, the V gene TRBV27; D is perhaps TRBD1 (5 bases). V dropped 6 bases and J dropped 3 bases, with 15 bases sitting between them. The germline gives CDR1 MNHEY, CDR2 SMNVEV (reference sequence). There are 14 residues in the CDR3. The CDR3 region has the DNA TGTGCCAGCAGATTCAGGGTAAATGGCTACGAGCAGTACTTC. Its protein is CASRFRVNGYEQYF.

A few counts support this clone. In DNA, the CDR3 is TGCAGCGTTGAAGATCGGAGGGGCGCAGATACGCAGTATTTT. Amino acid sequence: CSVEDRRGADTQYF. The J gene is TRBJ2-3, the V gene TRBV29-1; D might be TRBD2 (6 bases). Germline loops: CDR1 SQVTM, CDR2 ANQGSEA. V gave up 0 bases and J gave up 4 bases, with 11 bases separating them. The CDR3 runs 14 residues.

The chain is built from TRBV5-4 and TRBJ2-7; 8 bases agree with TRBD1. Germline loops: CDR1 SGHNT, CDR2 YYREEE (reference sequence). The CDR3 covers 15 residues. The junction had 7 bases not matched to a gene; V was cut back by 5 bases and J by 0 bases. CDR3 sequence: CASSSLTGASYEQYF. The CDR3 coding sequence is TGTGCCAGCAGTTCGTTGACAGGGGCCTCCTACGAGCAGTACTTC.

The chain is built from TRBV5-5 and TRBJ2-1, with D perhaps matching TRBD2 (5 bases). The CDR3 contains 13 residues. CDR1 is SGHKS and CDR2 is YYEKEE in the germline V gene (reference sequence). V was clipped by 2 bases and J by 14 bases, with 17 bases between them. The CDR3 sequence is CASSFLPAGLEFF. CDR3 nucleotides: TGTGCCAGCAGCTTTCTCCCGGCGGGTCTCGAGTTCTTC.

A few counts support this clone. The CDR3: CASSTGTGKGGANVLTF. The CDR3 nucleotides read TGTGCCAGTAGTACAGGGACAGGGAAAGGCGGGGCCAACGTCCTGACTTTC. The gene calls are TRBV19 and TRBJ2-6; 9 positions agree with TRBD1. The CDR3 consists of 17 residues. V lost 4 bases, J lost 4 bases, and 8 bases stayed unmatched. CDR1 LNHDA and CDR2 SQIVND come from the germline V gene (reference sequence). The complete variable domain, with remaining parts taken from reference TRBV19 and TRBJ2-6, reads DGGITQSPKYLFRKEGQNVTLSCEQNLNHDAMYWYRQDPGQGLRLIYYSQIVNDFQKGDIAEGYSVSREKKESFPLTVTSAQKNPTAFYLCASSTGTGKGGANVLTFGAGSRLTVL.